The rows below give T cell receptor beta chains drawn from one sample of a study of vaccination and CD4 T cells after COVID-19. TCRdb processed the PCR reads anew with MiXCR; each CDR3 protein has one entry. The sample lists some 3,000 distinct CDR3 sequences, around 81% occurring once. For these TCRs, the target antigens are not known. The specimen was CD4+ T cells from blood, cultured in vitro. Receptor source: a human donor who had recovered from COVID-19. The CDR3 runs from the conserved cysteine through the conserved F or W.

CDR3aa	v_gene	j_gene
CASSLSSGGYEQYF	TRBV12-3/TRBV12-4	TRBJ2-7
CASSPSRDDWGYTF	TRBV7-9	TRBJ1-2
CASSDREGNQPQHF	TRBV7-8	TRBJ1-5
CASSRRQSHYGYTF	TRBV12-3/TRBV12-4	TRBJ1-2
CSARDPSASGNTIYF	TRBV20-1	TRBJ1-3
CASSYAGGSLYEQYF	TRBV6-2/TRBV6-3	TRBJ2-7
CATSSIQDYNSPLHF	TRBV15	TRBJ1-6
CASIVTGGSYEQYF	TRBV6-1	TRBJ2-7
CATSRDFLGGLPGTDTQYF	TRBV15	TRBJ2-3
CSANRANYGYTF	TRBV20-1	TRBJ1-2
CASSDRGQGGYTF	TRBV6-1	TRBJ1-2
CASSRDRAGNTIYF	TRBV12-3/TRBV12-4	TRBJ1-3
CSVRVGLSYSNQPQHF	TRBV20-1	TRBJ1-5
CSVEDRSLYGYTF	TRBV29-1	TRBJ1-2
CSARGSGVDTQYF	TRBV20-1	TRBJ2-3
CASRDDRVNNEKLFF	TRBV9	TRBJ1-4
CSANRDRVMKGTEAFF	TRBV20-1	TRBJ1-1
CSALRDPGGYGYTF	TRBV20-1	TRBJ1-2
CASRGPSTDTQYF	TRBV10-3	TRBJ2-3
CASSRKDLDTQYF	TRBV19	TRBJ2-3
CASSPPGCGEKLFF	TRBV7-3	TRBJ1-4
CASSLGGGPYNEQFF	TRBV12-3/TRBV12-4	TRBJ2-1
CASSRTSGAGVLRETQYF	TRBV19	TRBJ2-5
CASRDAGGEPQHF	TRBV6-1	TRBJ1-5
CSATRTGGAGELFF	TRBV20-1	TRBJ2-2
CASSFIENTEAFF	TRBV5-8	TRBJ1-1
CASSPGGANYGYTF	TRBV18	TRBJ1-2
CASSKGHNEGTGNTIYF	TRBV21-1	TRBJ1-3
CASRRQTTMNTEAFF	TRBV6-1	TRBJ1-1
CASSEVWATTDTQYF	TRBV6-1	TRBJ2-3
CASSLEGGGWSNQPQHF	TRBV7-8	TRBJ1-5
CSAQPAGLAGGPRQYF	TRBV20-1	TRBJ2-7
CASSYDRGYSPLHF	TRBV6-5	TRBJ1-6
CASRGYEIPNTGELFF	TRBV27	TRBJ2-2
CASSFYRGGETQYF	TRBV12-3/TRBV12-4	TRBJ2-5
CSVGFWPNEKLFF	TRBV20-1	TRBJ1-4